This T cell receptor beta chain emerged from a study of T-cell memory formation after mild COVID-19. Study-level background: Largely donor-specific sequence clusters came from a couple of donors.

It was 5'RACE with constant-segment primers that produced the TCR alpha and TCR beta cDNA libraries, which carried sample barcodes and UMIs. TCRdb re-analysed the 5' RACE reads in MiXCR, keeping a single row per CDR3 protein. In the table there are 200,000 to 250,000 distinct CDR3 sequences, 8.5% to 9.5% of which are singletons. V was shortened by 4 bases and J by 1 base, with 13 bases between the two germline ends. The germline V gene has CDR1 KGHDR and CDR2 SFDVKD. The CDR3 length is 16 residues. In its sample, this clonotype was seen many times. Antigen unknown. General study results and limits: Within pre-infection memory, some responding clones were found, suggesting cross-reactive memory joined. Clones that got smaller from day 15 to 85 had even CD4/CD8, while clones growing later tipped toward CD4+.

V is TRBV24-1 and J is TRBJ2-1, with a possible D match to TRBD2 (5 bases). Sequenced sample: PBMCs or a T cell subset sorted from them (not recorded which). The clonotype was recovered from a man aged 18-30 years who had mild COVID-19 (a few samples of this study predate the infection). Cell type and time point are not known. CDR3 sequence reads: CATSDRGARSYNEQFF. Written as DNA, the CDR3 is TGTGCCACCAGTGACCGGGGAGCCAGGTCCTACAATGAGCAGTTCTTC.